These 8 T cell receptor beta chains were all obtained from the same sample, sequenced in a study of cytomegalovirus exposure and HLA in healthy donors. Primers: 60 Vbeta forward and 13 Jbeta reverse. Libraries were prepared by immunoSEQ multiplex PCR; TCRdb keeps only in-frame clonotypes and omits some of them. The sample shows roughly 100,000 clones, 60% to 80% of them seen only once. The sequenced sample consisted of PBMCs. These receptors all come from a man in his thirties or forties in good health and CMV-seronegative.

V usage is TRBV6-1 and J usage is TRBJ2-6; tentative D call: TRBD2 (6 bases). The CDR3 runs 15 residues. Trimming pared 6 bases from V and 2 bases from J, leaving 11 bases between. In germline, CDR1 is MNHNS, CDR2 SASEGT. The CDR3 DNA reads as TGTGCCAGCAGCCGACCGGGGGCTGGGGCCAACGTCCTGACTTTC. It encodes CASSRPGAGANVLTF.

The J gene is TRBJ2-1, the V gene TRBV7-9; tentative D call: TRBD1 (7 bases). CDR3 size: 16 residues. V was shortened by 4 bases and J by 4 bases, with 17 bases between the two germline ends. From germline, CDR1 is SEHNR and CDR2 FQNEAQ (reference sequence). The chain's CDR3 is CASSSPWRGPYNEQFF. Written as DNA, the CDR3 is TGTGCCAGCAGCTCCCCGTGGAGGGGGCCTTACAATGAGCAGTTCTTC.

This clone was detected a few times. V is TRBV7-8 and J is TRBJ2-3; 7 nucleotides align to TRBD2. CDR1 is SGHVS and CDR2 is FQNEAQ in the germline V gene. V lost 5 bases and J lost 2; bases outside the gene matches: 7. The length of the CDR3 is 15 residues. CDR3 sequence: CASSNIAGSTDTQYF. CDR3 coding DNA: TGTGCCAGCAGCAACATAGCGGGTTCCACAGATACGCAGTATTTT.

The V and J genes are TRBV5-1 and TRBJ2-5, with 13 bases aligning to TRBD2. J lost 5 bases, V lost 5 bases, and 3 bases had no gene match. The CDR3 runs to 14 residues. Germline assignment: CDR1 SGHRS and CDR2 YFSETQ. CDR3 residues: CASSRTSGSETQYF. The CDR3 coding sequence is TGCGCCAGCAGTAGGACTAGCGGGAGTGAGACCCAGTACTTC.

This sequence joins TRBV28 and TRBJ1-1; 9 nucleotides line up with TRBD1. The CDR3 consists of 16 residues. Germline V gene data show CDR1 as MDHEN and CDR2 as SYDVKM. The junction had 16 bases not matched to a gene; V was cut back by 6 bases and J by 8 bases. CDR3 DNA: TGTGCCAGCAGCCCACACGCACAGGGGGCGCGGGTCGAAGCTTTCTTT. It translates to CASSPHAQGARVEAFF.

The chain uses TRBV7-8 and TRBJ1-5; possibly TRBD1 for D (5 bases). The V gene's germline CDR1 is SGHVS and CDR2 FQNEAQ. V was trimmed by 5 bases and J by 4 bases, leaving 18 bases between them. CDR3 size: 16 residues. The CDR3 protein is CASSRHTGHTNQPQHF. CDR3 nucleotides: TGTGCCAGCAGCCGACACACAGGACATACGAATCAGCCCCAGCATTTT.

CDR3 bases: TGTGCCAGCACCCCAATAGGTATCCTTCCGGGGAATGAGCAGTTCTTC. Translation gives CASTPIGILPGNEQFF. The genes are TRBV27 and TRBJ2-1; possibly TRBD2 for D (5 bases). The CDR3 is 16 amino acids. The germline V gene encodes CDR1 MNHEY and CDR2 SMNVEV (reference sequence). Trimming shortened V by 7 bases and J by 7 bases, and 23 bases separated the two germline ends.

The chain joins TRBV7-8 to TRBJ1-5; D call uncertain. The germline V and J ends were trimmed by 0 bases and 0 bases, with 9 bases remaining between them. The CDR3 runs 16 residues. Germline assignment: CDR1 SGHVS and CDR2 FQNEAQ. CDR3 sequence: CASSLAGGFSNQPQHF. The CDR3 bases are TGTGCCAGCAGCTTAGCGGGAGGGTTTAGCAATCAGCCCCAGCATTTT.